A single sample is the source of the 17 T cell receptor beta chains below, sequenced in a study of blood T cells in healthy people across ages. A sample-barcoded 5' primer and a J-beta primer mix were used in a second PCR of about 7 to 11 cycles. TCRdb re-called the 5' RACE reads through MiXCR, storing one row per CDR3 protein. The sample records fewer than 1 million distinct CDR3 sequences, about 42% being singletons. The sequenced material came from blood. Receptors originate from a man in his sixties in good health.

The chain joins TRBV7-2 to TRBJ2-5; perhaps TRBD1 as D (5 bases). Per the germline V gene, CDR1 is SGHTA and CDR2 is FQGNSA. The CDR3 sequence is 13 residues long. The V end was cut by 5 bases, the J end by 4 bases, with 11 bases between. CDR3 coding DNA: TGTGCCAGCAGCCGGGCAGGGCGAGAGACCCAGTACTTC. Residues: CASSRAGRETQYF.

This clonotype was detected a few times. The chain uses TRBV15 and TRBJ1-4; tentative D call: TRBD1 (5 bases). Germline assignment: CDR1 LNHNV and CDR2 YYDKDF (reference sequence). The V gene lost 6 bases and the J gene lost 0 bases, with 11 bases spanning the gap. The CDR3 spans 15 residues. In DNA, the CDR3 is TGTGCCACCAGAAGGGACCAAGCAACTAATGAAAAACTGTTTTTT. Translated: CATRRDQATNEKLFF.

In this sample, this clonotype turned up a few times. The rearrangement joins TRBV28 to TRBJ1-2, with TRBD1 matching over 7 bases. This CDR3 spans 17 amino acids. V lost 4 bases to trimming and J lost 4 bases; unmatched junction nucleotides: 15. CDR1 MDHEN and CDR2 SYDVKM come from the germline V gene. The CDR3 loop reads CASSSPGQPHTLYGYTF. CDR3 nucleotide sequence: TGTGCCAGCAGTTCCCCGGGACAGCCTCATACACTCTATGGCTACACCTTC.

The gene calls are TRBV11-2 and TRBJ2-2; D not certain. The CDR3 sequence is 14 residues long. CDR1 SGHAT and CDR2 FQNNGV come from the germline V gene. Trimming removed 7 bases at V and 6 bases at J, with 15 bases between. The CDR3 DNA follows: TGTGCCAGCACCCGAACGGTAGTCTCCGGGGAGCTGTTTTTT. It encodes CASTRTVVSGELFF.

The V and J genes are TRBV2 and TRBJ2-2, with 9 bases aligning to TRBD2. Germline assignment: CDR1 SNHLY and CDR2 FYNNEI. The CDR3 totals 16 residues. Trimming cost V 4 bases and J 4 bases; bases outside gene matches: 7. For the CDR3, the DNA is TGTGCCAGCAGTGTCCACGGGACTAGCAGCACCGGGGAGCTGTTTTTT. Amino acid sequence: CASSVHGTSSTGELFF.

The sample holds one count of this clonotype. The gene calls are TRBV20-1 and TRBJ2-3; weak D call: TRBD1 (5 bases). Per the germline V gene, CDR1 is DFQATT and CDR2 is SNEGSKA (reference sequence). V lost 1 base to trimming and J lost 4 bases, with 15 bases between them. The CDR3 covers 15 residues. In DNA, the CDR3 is TGCAGTGCTAGAGCACAGGAAAAGGGGCCAGATACGCAGTATTTT. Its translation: CSARAQEKGPDTQYF.

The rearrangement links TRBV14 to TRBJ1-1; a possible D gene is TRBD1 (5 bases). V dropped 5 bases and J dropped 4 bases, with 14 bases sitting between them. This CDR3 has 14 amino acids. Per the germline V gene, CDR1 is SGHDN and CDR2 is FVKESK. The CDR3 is CASSETGVSTEAFF. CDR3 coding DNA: TGTGCCAGCAGCGAAACAGGTGTAAGCACTGAAGCTTTCTTT. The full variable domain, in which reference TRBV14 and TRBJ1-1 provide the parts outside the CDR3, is EAGVTQFPSHSVIEKGQTVTLRCDPISGHDNLYWYRRVMGKEIKFLLHFVKESKQDESGMPNNRFLAERTGGTYSTLKVQPAELEDSGVYFCASSETGVSTEAFFGQGTRLTVV.

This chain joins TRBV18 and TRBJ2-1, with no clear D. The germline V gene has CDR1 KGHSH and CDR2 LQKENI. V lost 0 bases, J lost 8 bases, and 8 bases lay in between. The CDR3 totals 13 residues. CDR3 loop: CASSPPLIHEQFF. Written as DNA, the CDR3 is TGTGCCAGCTCACCACCATTGATCCATGAGCAGTTCTTC.

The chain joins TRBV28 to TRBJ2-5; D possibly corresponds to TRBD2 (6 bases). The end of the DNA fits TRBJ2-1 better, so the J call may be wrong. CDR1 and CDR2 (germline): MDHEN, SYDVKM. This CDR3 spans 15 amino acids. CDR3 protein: CASSSPTGSGETQFF. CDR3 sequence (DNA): TGTGCCAGCAGCTCCCCGACCGGGAGCGGAGAGACCCAGTTCTTC.

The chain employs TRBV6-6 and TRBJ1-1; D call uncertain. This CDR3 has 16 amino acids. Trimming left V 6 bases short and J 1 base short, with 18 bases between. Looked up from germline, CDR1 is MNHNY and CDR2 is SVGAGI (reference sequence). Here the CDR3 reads CASSPRPKGGNTEAFF. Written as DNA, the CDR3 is TGTGCCAGCAGCCCCCGACCAAAGGGAGGGAACACTGAAGCTTTCTTT.

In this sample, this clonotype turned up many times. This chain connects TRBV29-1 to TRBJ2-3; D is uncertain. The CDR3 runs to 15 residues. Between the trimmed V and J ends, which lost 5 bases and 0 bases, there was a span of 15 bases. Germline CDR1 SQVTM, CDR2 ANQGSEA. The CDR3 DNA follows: TGCAGCGTTCAACGCGCAGGAACTAGCACAGATACGCAGTATTTT. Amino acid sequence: CSVQRAGTSTDTQYF.

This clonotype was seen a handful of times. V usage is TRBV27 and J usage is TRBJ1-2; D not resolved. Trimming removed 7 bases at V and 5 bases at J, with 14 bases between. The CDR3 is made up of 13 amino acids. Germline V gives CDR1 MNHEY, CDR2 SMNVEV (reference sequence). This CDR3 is CASNRPGSYGYTF. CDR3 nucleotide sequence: TGTGCCAGCAATCGACCAGGTTCTTATGGCTACACCTTC.

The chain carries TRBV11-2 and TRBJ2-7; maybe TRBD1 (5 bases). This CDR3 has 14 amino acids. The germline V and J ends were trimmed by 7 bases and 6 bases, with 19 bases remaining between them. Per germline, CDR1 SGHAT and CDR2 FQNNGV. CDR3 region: CASTHMGQWGEQYF. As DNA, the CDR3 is TGTGCCAGCACCCATATGGGGCAGTGGGGCGAGCAGTACTTC.

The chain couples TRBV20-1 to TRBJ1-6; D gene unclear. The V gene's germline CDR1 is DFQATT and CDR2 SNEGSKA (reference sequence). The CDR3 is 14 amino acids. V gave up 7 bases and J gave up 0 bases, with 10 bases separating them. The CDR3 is CSVQESSYNSPLHF. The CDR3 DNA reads TGCAGTGTGCAAGAGAGCTCCTATAATTCACCCCTCCACTTT.

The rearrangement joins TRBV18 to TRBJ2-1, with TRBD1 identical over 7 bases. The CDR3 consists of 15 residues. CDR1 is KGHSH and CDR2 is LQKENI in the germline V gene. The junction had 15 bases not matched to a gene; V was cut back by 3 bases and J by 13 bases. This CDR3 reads CASSPLDRSRETQFF. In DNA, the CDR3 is TGTGCCAGCTCACCGTTGGACAGGTCAAGAGAGACCCAGTTCTTC.

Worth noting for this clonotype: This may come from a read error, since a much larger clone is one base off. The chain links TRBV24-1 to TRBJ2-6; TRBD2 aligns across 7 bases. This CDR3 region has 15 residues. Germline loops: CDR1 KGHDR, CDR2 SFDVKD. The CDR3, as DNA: TGTGCCACCAGTGATTTGGGCAGCGGGGCCAACGCCCTGACTTTC. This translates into CATSDLGSGANALTF.

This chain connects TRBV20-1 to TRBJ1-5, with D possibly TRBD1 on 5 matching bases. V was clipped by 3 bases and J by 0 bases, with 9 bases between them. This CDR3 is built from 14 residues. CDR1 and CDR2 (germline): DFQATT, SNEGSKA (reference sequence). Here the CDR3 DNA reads TGCAGTGCTAGGGGGGGTGCTAGCAATCAGCCCCAGCATTTT. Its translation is CSARGGASNQPQHF.